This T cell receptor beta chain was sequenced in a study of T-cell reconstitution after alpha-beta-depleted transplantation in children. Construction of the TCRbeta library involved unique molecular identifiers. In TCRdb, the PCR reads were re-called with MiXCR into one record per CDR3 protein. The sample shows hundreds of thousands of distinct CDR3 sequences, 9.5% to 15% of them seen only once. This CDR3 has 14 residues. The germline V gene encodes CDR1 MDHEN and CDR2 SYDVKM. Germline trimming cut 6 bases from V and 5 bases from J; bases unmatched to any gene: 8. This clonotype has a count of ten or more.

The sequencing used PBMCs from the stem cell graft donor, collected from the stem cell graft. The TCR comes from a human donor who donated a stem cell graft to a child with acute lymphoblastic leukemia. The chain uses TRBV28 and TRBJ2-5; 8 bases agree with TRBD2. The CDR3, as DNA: TGTGCCAGCAGCCCCCCGGGGGGGTTCGAGACCCAGTACTTC. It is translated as CASSPPGGFETQYF.